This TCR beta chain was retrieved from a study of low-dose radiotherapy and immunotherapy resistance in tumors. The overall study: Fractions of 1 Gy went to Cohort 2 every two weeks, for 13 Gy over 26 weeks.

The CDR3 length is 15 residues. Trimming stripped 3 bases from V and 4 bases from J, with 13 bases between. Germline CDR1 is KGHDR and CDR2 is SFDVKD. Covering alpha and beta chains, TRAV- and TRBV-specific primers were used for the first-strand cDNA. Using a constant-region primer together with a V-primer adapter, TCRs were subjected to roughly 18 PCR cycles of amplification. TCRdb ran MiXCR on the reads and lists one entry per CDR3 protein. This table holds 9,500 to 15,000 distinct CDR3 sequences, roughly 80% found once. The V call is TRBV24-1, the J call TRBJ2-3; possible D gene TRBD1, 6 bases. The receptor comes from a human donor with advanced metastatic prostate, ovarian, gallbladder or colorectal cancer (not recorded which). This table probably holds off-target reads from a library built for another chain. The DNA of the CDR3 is TGTGCCACCAGTGATCGCAGGGGCCTCCCAGATACGCAGTATTTT. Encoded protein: CATSDRRGLPDTQYF.